These 23 T cell receptor beta chains originate from one sample sequenced in a study of siplizumab effects on memory and regulatory T cells. Using immunoSEQ multiplex PCR, the repertoire was profiled, and TCRdb retains in-frame clones only, with some absent. The table records approximately 110,000 clones, roughly nine tenths of them present only once. Sequenced: Tregs sorted from blood. Source of these receptors: a human donor in good health.

The chain is built from TRBV19 and TRBJ1-5, with 7 bases aligning to TRBD1. Trimming at V came to 5 bases and at J to 2 bases, leaving 6 bases not matched to a gene. Per the germline V gene, CDR1 is LNHDA and CDR2 is SQIVND (reference sequence). The CDR3 is 15 amino acids. The CDR3 region is CASSAPGTGNQPQHF. The CDR3 nucleotides read TGTGCCAGTAGTGCGCCCGGGACAGGCAATCAGCCCCAGCATTTT.

This chain joins TRBV7-9 and TRBJ1-1; TRBD1 might be the D (6 bases). The CDR3 is 14 amino acids. Looked up from germline, CDR1 is SEHNR and CDR2 is FQNEAQ (reference sequence). The V end lost 7 bases, the J end lost 0 bases, and 12 bases lay between the germline ends. CDR3 coding DNA: TGTGCCAGCACCCTCGGACAGATGAACACTGAAGCTTTCTTT. This gives the protein CASTLGQMNTEAFF.

This clone came up a few times. This chain joins TRBV18 and TRBJ1-1; unclear D gene. V lost 2 bases, J lost 8 bases, and 9 bases lay in between. CDR3 length: 12 amino acids. CDR1 and CDR2 from the germline V gene are KGHSH and LQKENI. CDR3 residues: CASSPSGGEAFF. The CDR3, as DNA: TGTGCCAGCTCACCATCGGGTGGGGAAGCTTTCTTT.

The rearrangement joins TRBV4-1 to TRBJ2-4; D is uncertain. Germline assignment: CDR1 MGHRA and CDR2 YSYEKL. The CDR3 is made up of 15 amino acids. Trimming stripped 0 bases from V and 5 bases from J, with 11 bases between. In DNA, the CDR3 is TGCGCCAGCAGCCAAGACGGCAGACGCGAAAACATTCAGTACTTC. Its translation is CASSQDGRRENIQYF.

The J gene is TRBJ1-5, the V gene TRBV6-6, with 8 bases aligning to TRBD1. The CDR3 spans 16 residues. Trimming took 4 bases from V and 1 from J; bases not matched to a gene: 6. Germline V gene data show CDR1 as MNHNY and CDR2 as SVGAGI (reference sequence). The CDR3 DNA sequence: TGTGCCAGCAGTTTTGGACAGGGACCGAGCAATCAGCCCCAGCATTTT. Encoded protein: CASSFGQGPSNQPQHF.

As concerns this clone: At one end, the junction sequence differs from germline, possibly due to a read error. This sequence joins TRBV6-6 and TRBJ2-7; 7 positions match TRBD2. The CDR3 has 12 amino acids. Germline-derived CDR1 and CDR2 are MNHNY and SVGAGI (reference sequence). This CDR3 is CASRPGSGIQSF. The CDR3 nucleotides are TGTGCCAGCAGACCGGGGAGCGGGATCCAGAGCTTC.

This clone was counted once. The genes are TRBV19 and TRBJ1-5, with 9 bases that match TRBD1. The CDR3 is 16 residues long. V was clipped by 5 bases and J by 2 bases; unmatched bases: 7. CDR1 is LNHDA and CDR2 is SQIVND in the germline V gene (reference sequence). As DNA, the CDR3 is TGTGCCAGTAGTTCCTACAGGGGGCTGGGCAATCAGCCCCAGCATTTT. Protein: CASSSYRGLGNQPQHF.

The sample holds a few counts of this clone. The V gene is TRBV30, the J gene TRBJ1-1; no firm D call. V lost 3 bases and J 6 bases, leaving 8 bases between the germline ends. The germline gives CDR1 GTSNPN, CDR2 SVGIG (reference sequence). The CDR3 is 11 amino acids. CDR3 DNA sequence: TGTGCCTGGAGAGGACTCGCTGAAGCTTTCTTT. Its translation is CAWRGLAEAFF.

The genes are TRBV29-1 and TRBJ2-5; no definite D call. V gave up 7 bases and J gave up 4 bases, with 16 bases separating them. There are 13 residues in the CDR3. CDR1 is SQVTM, CDR2 ANQGSEA, per germline. CDR3 coding DNA: TGCAGCGCCCACAACCCGGGTCGAGAGACCCAGTACTTC. Translated: CSAHNPGRETQYF.

J is TRBJ2-7 and V is TRBV18; D might be TRBD1 or TRBD2, each matching 6 bases. CDR1 KGHSH and CDR2 LQKENI come from the germline V gene. Trimming took 3 bases from V and 4 from J, leaving 19 bases between them. This CDR3 is built from 16 residues. CDR3 coding DNA: TGTGCCAGCTCACCTAACGGGGGCTCTGCGATATACGAGCAGTACTTC. It encodes CASSPNGGSAIYEQYF.

This chain joins TRBV6-1 and TRBJ1-1, with D unclear. The V end was cut by 4 bases, the J end by 6 bases, with 6 bases between. The CDR3 length is 11 residues. The V gene's germline CDR1 is MNHNS and CDR2 SASEGT. CDR3 sequence: CASSVSSEAFF. Here the CDR3 DNA reads TGTGCCAGCAGTGTTAGTTCTGAAGCTTTCTTT.

The CDR3 region has the DNA TGTGCCAGCAGCCTGCTGGTAGGGGGTGAGCAGTTCTTC. It yields the protein CASSLLVGGEQFF. J is TRBJ2-1 and V is TRBV5-6; D is possibly TRBD1 (6 bases). Trimming took 4 bases from V and 9 from J, leaving 14 bases between them. Germline-derived CDR1 and CDR2 are SGHDT and YYEEEE. The CDR3 contains 13 residues. The full variable domain, rest sourced from reference TRBV5-6 and TRBJ2-1, is DAGVTQSPTHLIKTRGQQVTLRCSPKSGHDTVSWYQQALGQGPQFIFQYYEEEERQRGNFPDRFSGHQFPNYSSELNVNALLLGDSALYLCASSLLVGGEQFFGPGTRLTVL.

The chain is built from TRBV11-2 and TRBJ2-3; weak D call: TRBD1 (6 bases). Germline-derived CDR1 and CDR2 are SGHAT and FQNNGV. Trimming left V 2 bases short and J 10 bases short, with 10 bases between. The CDR3 has 12 amino acids. CDR3 sequence reads: CASSLRGTAQYF. The CDR3 DNA reads TGTGCCAGCAGCTTAAGGGGGACCGCGCAGTATTTT.

This clone was detected only a few times. The chain is built from TRBV29-1 and TRBJ1-1; maybe TRBD1 (5 bases). The CDR3 consists of 12 residues. Germline assignment: CDR1 SQVTM and CDR2 ANQGSEA. Trimming took 6 bases from V and 6 from J, leaving 14 bases between them. In DNA form, the CDR3 reads TGCAGCGTATACGGGACGGAGGCTGAAGCTTTCTTT. Protein: CSVYGTEAEAFF.

The V call is TRBV11-2, the J call TRBJ2-7; D not certain. Trimming shortened V by 1 base and J by 0 bases, and 10 bases separated the two germline ends. The CDR3 extends over 15 amino acids. Germline V lookup: CDR1 SGHAT, CDR2 FQNNGV. The CDR3 nucleotides read TGTGCCAGCAGCTTAGGCCGGCAAAGCTCCTACGAGCAGTACTTC. Translation gives CASSLGRQSSYEQYF.

V and J are TRBV11-2 and TRBJ2-3, with 12 bases matching TRBD1. The CDR3 is made up of 16 amino acids. Germline assignment: CDR1 SGHAT and CDR2 FQNNGV. V was clipped by 5 bases and J by 3 bases; unmatched bases: 6. As DNA, the CDR3 is TGTGCCAGCAGCCCCGGGGACAGGGGGCGGACAGATACGCAGTATTTT. Protein: CASSPGDRGRTDTQYF.

V usage is TRBV18 and J usage is TRBJ2-1; 7 bases agree with TRBD1. The CDR3 totals 16 residues. V shed 2 bases, J shed 6 bases, and the junction held 10 bases outside the gene matches. CDR1 is KGHSH and CDR2 is LQKENI in the germline V gene. Here the CDR3 DNA reads TGTGCCAGCTCACCAATCACAGGGGCCACGGGCAATGAGCAGTTCTTC. Its protein product is CASSPITGATGNEQFF.

This chain links TRBV11-3 with TRBJ2-3; 9 nucleotides align to TRBD2. There are 15 residues in the CDR3. Trimming at V came to 3 bases and at J to 0 bases, leaving 1 base not matched to a gene. The germline gives CDR1 SGHNT, CDR2 YENEEA. CDR3 sequence: CASSLGLASTDTQYF. CDR3 DNA sequence: TGTGCCAGCAGCTTGGGACTAGCTAGCACAGATACGCAGTATTTT.

The chain has TRBV6-6 and TRBJ2-1; D gene uncertain. V lost 6 bases, J lost 9 bases, and 15 bases lay in between. This CDR3 has 13 residues. CDR1 is MNHNY and CDR2 is SVGAGI in the germline V gene (reference sequence). The CDR3 here is CASRPTVTLEQFF. The CDR3 DNA reads TGTGCCAGCAGACCTACCGTGACACTTGAGCAGTTCTTC.

This rearrangement joins TRBV5-1 to TRBJ2-5; 9 bases line up with TRBD1. Germline V gene sequence: CDR1 SGHRS, CDR2 YFSETQ. The CDR3 totals 15 residues. V lost 5 bases and J lost 0; bases outside the gene matches: 5. The CDR3, as DNA: TGCGCCAGCAGTTCCGGGACAGGGCACCAAGAGACCCAGTACTTC. Amino acids: CASSSGTGHQETQYF.

This chain links TRBV5-4 with TRBJ2-7; no definite D call. Trimming left V 4 bases short and J 4 bases short, with 12 bases between. CDR3 length equals 13 residues. Germline lookup yields CDR1 SGHNT and CDR2 YYREEE (reference sequence). The CDR3 region has the DNA TGTGCCAGCAGCCCAAACTCAGTTTACGAGCAGTACTTC. This sequence encodes CASSPNSVYEQYF.

The chain recombines TRBV5-1 with TRBJ2-5; 9 positions agree with TRBD1. CDR1 is SGHRS and CDR2 is YFSETQ in the germline V gene. With V trimmed by 4 bases and J by 1 base, 2 bases remained unmatched. There are 14 residues in the CDR3. This CDR3 reads CASSQTGGQETQYF. The CDR3 coding sequence is TGCGCCAGCAGCCAGACAGGGGGCCAAGAGACCCAGTACTTC.

This chain joins TRBV7-9 and TRBJ2-1, with 8 bases identical to TRBD2. Germline CDR1 is SEHNR and CDR2 is FQNEAQ (reference sequence). With V trimmed by 4 bases and J by 0 bases, 2 bases remained unmatched. The CDR3 contains 15 residues. CDR3 protein: CASSWSGSSYNEQFF. In DNA form, the CDR3 reads TGTGCCAGCAGCTGGAGCGGGAGCTCCTACAATGAGCAGTTCTTC.